These T cell receptor beta chains were read from a single sample in a study of PD-1 blockade in mismatch repair-deficient tumors. Clones were sequenced by immunoSEQ multiplex PCR, and TCRdb holds only the in-frame ones, with some missing. Among under 95,000 clones, 81% were seen once, and the ten largest hold around 2.7%. Here the sequenced sample was peripheral blood, taken 12 weeks after starting pembrolizumab. These receptors originate from an adult with mismatch repair-deficient cancer. Both conserved end residues are part of each CDR3.

J: TRBJ2-1
V: TRBV11-3
CDR3: CASSLRKNEQFF

J: TRBJ2-6
V: TRBV19
CDR3: CASSITGSGANVLTF

J: TRBJ1-3
V: TRBV15
CDR3: CATSRGPRDRVNCCTIYF

J: TRBJ2-7
V: TRBV10-3
CDR3: CAISETGLAGESSYEQYF

J: TRBJ1-3
V: TRBV28
CDR3: CASSLGPTGGWGNTIYF

J: TRBJ1-4
V: TRBV11-3
CDR3: CASSQDRANEKLFF

J: TRBJ2-7
V: TRBV15
CDR3: CATSTPGTGTVYEQYF

J: TRBJ2-7
V: TRBV6-1
CDR3: CASGLAGVVYEQYF

J: TRBJ2-7
V: TRBV29-1
CDR3: CSVEVGGTYEQYF

J: TRBJ2-7
V: TRBV6-6
CDR3: CASSYSMGGSTYEQYF

J: TRBJ2-7
V: TRBV7-9
CDR3: CASSQDLGTGSYEQYF